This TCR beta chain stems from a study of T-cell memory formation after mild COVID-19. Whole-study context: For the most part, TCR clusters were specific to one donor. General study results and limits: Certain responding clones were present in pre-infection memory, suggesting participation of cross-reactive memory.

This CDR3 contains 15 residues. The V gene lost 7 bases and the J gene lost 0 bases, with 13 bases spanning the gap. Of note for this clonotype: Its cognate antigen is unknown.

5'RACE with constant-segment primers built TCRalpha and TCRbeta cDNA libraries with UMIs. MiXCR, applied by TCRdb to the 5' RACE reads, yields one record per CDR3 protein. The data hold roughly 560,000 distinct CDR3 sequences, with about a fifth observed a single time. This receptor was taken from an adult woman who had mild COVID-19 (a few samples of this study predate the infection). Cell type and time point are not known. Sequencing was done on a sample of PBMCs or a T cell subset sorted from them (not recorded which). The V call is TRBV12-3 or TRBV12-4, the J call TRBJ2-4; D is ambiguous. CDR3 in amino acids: CASTQFILAKNIQYF. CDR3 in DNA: TGTGCCAGCACCCAGTTTATCCTAGCCAAAAACATTCAGTACTTC.